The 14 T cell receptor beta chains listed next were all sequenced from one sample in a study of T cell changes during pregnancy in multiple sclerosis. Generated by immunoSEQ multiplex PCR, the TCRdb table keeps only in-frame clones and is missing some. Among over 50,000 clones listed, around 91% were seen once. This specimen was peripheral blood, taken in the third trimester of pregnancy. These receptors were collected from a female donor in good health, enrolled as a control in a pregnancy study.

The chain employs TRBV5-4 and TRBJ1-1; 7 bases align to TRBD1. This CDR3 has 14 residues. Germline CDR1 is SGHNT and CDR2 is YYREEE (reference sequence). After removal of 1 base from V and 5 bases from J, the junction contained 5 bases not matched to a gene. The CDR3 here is CASSLRTGETEAFF. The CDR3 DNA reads TGTGCCAGCAGCTTGAGAACAGGGGAAACTGAAGCTTTCTTT.

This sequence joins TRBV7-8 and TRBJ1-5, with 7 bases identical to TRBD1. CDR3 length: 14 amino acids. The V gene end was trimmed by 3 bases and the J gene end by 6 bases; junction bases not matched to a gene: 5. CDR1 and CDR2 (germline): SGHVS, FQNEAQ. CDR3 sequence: CASSFGQGVQPQHF. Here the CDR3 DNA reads TGTGCCAGCAGCTTCGGCCAGGGGGTTCAGCCCCAGCATTTT.

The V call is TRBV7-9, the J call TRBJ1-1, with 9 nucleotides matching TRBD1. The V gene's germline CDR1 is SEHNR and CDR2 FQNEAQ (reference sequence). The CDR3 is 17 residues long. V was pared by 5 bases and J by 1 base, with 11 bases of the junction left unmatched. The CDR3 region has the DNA TGTGCCAGCAGCCACCCCCGACGGGGACAGGGGAACACTGAAGCTTTCTTT. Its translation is CASSHPRRGQGNTEAFF. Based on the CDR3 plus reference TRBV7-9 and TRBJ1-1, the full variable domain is DTGVSQNPRHKITKRGQNVTFRCDPISEHNRLYWYRQTLGQGPEFLTYFQNEAQLEKSRLLSDRFSAERPKGSFSTLEIQRTEQGDSAMYLCASSHPRRGQGNTEAFFGQGTRLTVV.

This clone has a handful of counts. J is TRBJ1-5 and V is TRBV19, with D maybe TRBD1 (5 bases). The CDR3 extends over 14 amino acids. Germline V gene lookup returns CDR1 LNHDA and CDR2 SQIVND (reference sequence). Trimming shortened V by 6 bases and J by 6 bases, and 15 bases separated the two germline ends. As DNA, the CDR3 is TGTGCCAGTAGGACTGACCTACAGGTTCAGCCCCAGCATTTT. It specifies CASRTDLQVQPQHF.

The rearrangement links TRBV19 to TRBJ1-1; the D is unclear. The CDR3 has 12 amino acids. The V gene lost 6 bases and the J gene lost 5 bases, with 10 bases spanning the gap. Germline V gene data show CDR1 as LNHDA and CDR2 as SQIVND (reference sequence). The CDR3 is CASSSSWTEAFF. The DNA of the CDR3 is TGTGCCAGTAGCTCGAGTTGGACTGAAGCTTTCTTT.

The CDR3 reads CASSPSRFGGELFF. Here the CDR3 DNA reads TGTGCCAGCAGCCCTAGTCGTTTTGGAGGGGAGCTGTTTTTT. This chain uses TRBV7-9 with TRBJ2-2; no definite D call. CDR1 and CDR2 (germline): SEHNR, FQNEAQ (reference sequence). The V end lost 5 bases, the J end lost 8 bases, and 15 bases lay between the germline ends. The CDR3 contains 14 residues.

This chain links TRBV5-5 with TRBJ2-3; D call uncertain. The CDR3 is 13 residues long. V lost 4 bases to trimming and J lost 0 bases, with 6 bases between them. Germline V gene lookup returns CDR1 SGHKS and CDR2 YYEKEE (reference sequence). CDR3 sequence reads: CASSQTSTDTQYF. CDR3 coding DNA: TGTGCCAGCAGCCAGACTAGCACAGATACGCAGTATTTT.

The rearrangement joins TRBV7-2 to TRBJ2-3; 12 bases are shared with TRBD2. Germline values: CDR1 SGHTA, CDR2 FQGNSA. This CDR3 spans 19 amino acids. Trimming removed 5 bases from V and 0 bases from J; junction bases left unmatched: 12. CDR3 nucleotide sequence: TGTGCCAGCAGCCCGAGGCCTAGCGGGGGGGTACCTAGCACAGATACGCAGTATTTT. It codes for CASSPRPSGGVPSTDTQYF. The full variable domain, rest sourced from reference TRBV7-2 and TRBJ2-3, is GAGVSQSPSNKVTEKGKDVELRCDPISGHTALYWYRQSLGQGLEFLIYFQGNSAPDKSGLPSDRFSAERTGGSVSTLTIQRTQQEDSAVYLCASSPRPSGGVPSTDTQYFGPGTRLTVL.

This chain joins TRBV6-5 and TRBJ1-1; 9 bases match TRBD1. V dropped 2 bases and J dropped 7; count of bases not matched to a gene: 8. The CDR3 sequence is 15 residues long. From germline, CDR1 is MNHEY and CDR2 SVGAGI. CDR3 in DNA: TGTGCCAGCAGTTACGGAGGGACAGGGAGTCTTGAAGCTTTCTTT. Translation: CASSYGGTGSLEAFF.

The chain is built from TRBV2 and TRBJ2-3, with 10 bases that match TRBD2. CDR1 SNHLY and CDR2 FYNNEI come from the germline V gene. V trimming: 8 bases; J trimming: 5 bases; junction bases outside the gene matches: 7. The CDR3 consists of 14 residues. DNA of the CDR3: TGTGCCAGCGGAGGGACTAGCGAACAAGATACGCAGTATTTT. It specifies CASGGTSEQDTQYF.

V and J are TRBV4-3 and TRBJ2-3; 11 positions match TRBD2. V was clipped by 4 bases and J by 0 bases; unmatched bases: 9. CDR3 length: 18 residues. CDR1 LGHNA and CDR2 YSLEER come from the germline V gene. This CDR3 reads CASSLDTSGGYSTDTQYF. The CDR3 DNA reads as TGCGCCAGCAGCCTAGACACTAGCGGGGGATATAGCACAGATACGCAGTATTTT.

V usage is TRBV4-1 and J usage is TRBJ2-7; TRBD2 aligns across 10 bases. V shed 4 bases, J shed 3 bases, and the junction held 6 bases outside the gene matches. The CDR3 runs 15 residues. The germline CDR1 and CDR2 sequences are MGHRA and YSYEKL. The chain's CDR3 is CASSLSSGGLYEQYF. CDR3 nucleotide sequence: TGCGCCAGCAGCCTTTCTAGCGGGGGCCTCTACGAGCAGTACTTC.

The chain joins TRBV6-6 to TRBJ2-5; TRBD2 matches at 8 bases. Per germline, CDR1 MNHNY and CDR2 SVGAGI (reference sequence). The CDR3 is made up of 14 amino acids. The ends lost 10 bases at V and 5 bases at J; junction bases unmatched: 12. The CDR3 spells CATRRGVGSETQYF. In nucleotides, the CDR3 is TGTGCCACCCGGCGGGGGGTTGGTAGTGAGACCCAGTACTTC.

The CDR3 region is CASSSSGQGIDSPLHF. The DNA of the CDR3 is TGCGCCAGCAGCTCATCTGGACAGGGGATCGATTCACCCCTCCACTTT. The V call is TRBV5-1, the J call TRBJ1-6; 9 bases are a match to TRBD1. CDR3 size: 16 residues. Germline V CDR1 and CDR2: SGHRS, YFSETQ. J was trimmed by 8 bases and V by 3 bases; bases with no gene match: 9. The full variable domain, rest sourced from reference TRBV5-1 and TRBJ1-6, is KAGVTQTPRYLIKTRGQQVTLSCSPISGHRSVSWYQQTPGQGLQFLFEYFSETQRNKGNFPGRFSGRQFSNSRSEMNVSTLELGDSALYLCASSSSGQGIDSPLHFGNGTRLTVT.